These T cell receptor beta chains were read from a single sample in a study of neurological immune-mediated disorders. TCRdb passed the 5' RACE reads through MiXCR, listing each CDR3 protein once. The data hold approximately 32,000 distinct CDR3 sequences, with roughly 7% observed a single time. The sample was PBMCs. The origin of the receptors is a woman aged 40 to 50 in good health. Each CDR3 is given with its conserved first and last residue. D genes are given only for firm matches. Clone size is shown for a subset of rows, as once, few, many or a class of expanded clone.

v_call	d_call	j_call	clone_size	cdr3_nt	cdr3_aa
TRBV12-3/TRBV12-4	.	TRBJ1-1	many	TGTGCCAGCAGGTCCTTCGTCTCGGCTGAAGCTTTCTTT	CASRSFVSAEAFF
TRBV12-3/TRBV12-4	.	TRBJ1-5	many	TGTGCCAGCAAGTCACAGTATAGCAATCAGCCCCAGCATTTT	CASKSQYSNQPQHF
TRBV5-1	.	TRBJ1-1	many	TGCGCCAGCAGCCCACAACATAGACAGAACACTGAAGCTTTCTTT	CASSPQHRQNTEAFF
TRBV12-3/TRBV12-4	.	TRBJ2-1	many	TGTGCCAGCAGTTCCCCCGGGACTCCCAATGAGCAGTTCTTC	CASSSPGTPNEQFF
TRBV7-9	.	TRBJ2-7	many	TGTGCCAGCAGCGCGTATTACGAGCAGTACTTC	CASSAYYEQYF
TRBV20-1	TRBD2	TRBJ2-7	many	TGCAGTGCTCTCAGCGGGACCTCCTACGAGCAGTACTTC	CSALSGTSYEQYF
TRBV29-1	.	TRBJ2-1	many	TGCAGCGTTGAAGGGAAGGCTGGAGGGAATGAGCAGTTCTTC	CSVEGKAGGNEQFF
TRBV6-6	.	TRBJ2-3	many	TGTGCCAGCTCGATTTGGATGGCAGATACGCAGTATTTT	CASSIWMADTQYF
TRBV21-1	.	TRBJ1-2	many	TGTGCCAGCAGCAAAGGGCGGGGTGACCTTGACTATGGCTACACCTTC	CASSKGRGDLDYGYTF
TRBV5-1	TRBD2	TRBJ2-1	many	TGCGCCAGCAGCCCCACAACGGGAGGACACAATGAGCAGTTCTTC	CASSPTTGGHNEQFF
TRBV2	.	TRBJ2-3	many	TGTGCCAGCAGTGTCCGCGGGCGCACAGATACGCAGTATTTT	CASSVRGRTDTQYF
TRBV5-1	.	TRBJ2-2	many	TGCGCCAGCAGCTTGGCTACAGGGTTCACCGGGGAGCTGTTTTTT	CASSLATGFTGELFF
TRBV28	.	TRBJ2-7	many	TGTGCCAGCAGTAGCTCGCAAACCACAACTTACGAGCAGTACTTC	CASSSSQTTTYEQYF
TRBV4-2	.	TRBJ2-3	many	TGTGCCAGCAGCCCAACCTCTAGCGTCTCAGATACGCAGTATTTT	CASSPTSSVSDTQYF
TRBV6-5	.	TRBJ2-6	.	TGTGCCAGCAGTTACTCCGACAGGCCTTACTCTGGGGCCAACGTCCTGACTTTC	CASSYSDRPYSGANVLTF
TRBV29-1	TRBD1	TRBJ2-1	many	TGCAGCGGGTACAGGGGGTTATACAATGAGCAGTTCTTC	CSGYRGLYNEQFF
TRBV20-1	TRBD1	TRBJ1-2	many	TGCAGTGCTTACCTGGACAGGGATGGCTATGGCTACACCTTC	CSAYLDRDGYGYTF
TRBV5-1	TRBD1	TRBJ2-3	many	TGCGCCAGCAGCGACGACAGGGACGGTACGCAGTATTTT	CASSDDRDGTQYF
TRBV18	.	TRBJ1-2	many	TGTGCCAGCTCACCACCGGCCGGCTATGGCTACACCTTC	CASSPPAGYGYTF
TRBV20-1	TRBD1	TRBJ2-3	many	TGCAGTGCTAGAGGTGGGGGCAGGGGGCGGACGACAGATACGCAGTATTTT	CSARGGGRGRTTDTQYF
TRBV18	TRBD1	TRBJ2-3	.	TGTGCCAGCTCATGGAATAAACAGGGGACAGATACGCAGTATTTT	CASSWNKQGTDTQYF
TRBV20-1	.	TRBJ2-7	many	TGCAGTGCCAGTAGTGGCTACACCTACGAGCAGTACTTC	CSASSGYTYEQYF
TRBV18	.	TRBJ1-1	many	TGTGCCAGCTCACCCCGGGCAGATCCAAACACTGAAGCTTTCTTT	CASSPRADPNTEAFF
TRBV11-2	TRBD1	TRBJ2-1	many	TGTGCCAGCAGCTTAATGCCCGGACAGGGCTATGAGCAGTTCTTC	CASSLMPGQGYEQFF
TRBV30	.	TRBJ1-1	.	TGTGCCTGGCAAGAACTCAGGAACACTGAAGCTTTCTTT	CAWQELRNTEAFF
TRBV3-1	.	TRBJ1-1	many	TGTGCCAGCAGCCCGTATCTAGGTAGGGATCAAGCTTTCTTT	CASSPYLGRDQAFF
TRBV20-1	.	TRBJ2-7	many	TGCAGTGCTCAAGCTCCCGAGCAGTACTTC	CSAQAPEQYF
TRBV12-3/TRBV12-4	TRBD2	TRBJ2-5	many	TGTGCCAGCAGGGGGACTAGCGGGAGAGGGGAGACCCAGTACTTC	CASRGTSGRGETQYF
TRBV14	TRBD2	TRBJ2-1	many	TGTGCCAGCAGCCAAGGGCTAGCGGGTCCCTACAATGAGCAGTTCTTC	CASSQGLAGPYNEQFF
TRBV3-1	TRBD1	TRBJ2-1	medium-sized	TGTGCCAGCAGCCGGGACAGCTTCTCCTACAATGAGCAGTTCTTC	CASSRDSFSYNEQFF
TRBV20-1	.	TRBJ1-4	many	TGCAGCATCAGGGCTGATGAAAAACTGTTTTTT	CSIRADEKLFF
TRBV7-6	TRBD2	TRBJ2-2	many	TGTGCCAGCAGCTCTGGCGGGGGGACCGGGGAGCTGTTTTTT	CASSSGGGTGELFF
TRBV6-5	.	TRBJ2-1	many	TGTGCCAGCAGAGGCCGTTATGAGCAGTTCTTC	CASRGRYEQFF
TRBV29-1	.	TRBJ1-2	many	TGCAGCGTGCCGGACAGCTCTTATACCTCCTATGGCTACACCTTC	CSVPDSSYTSYGYTF
TRBV6-5	TRBD1	TRBJ1-2	many	TGTGCCAGCAGCTTGACAGGGATCTATGGCTACACCTTC	CASSLTGIYGYTF
TRBV24-1	.	TRBJ2-1	few	TGTGCCACCAGTGACCTCGTTGAAGGTAGACTCGATGAGCAGTTCTTC	CATSDLVEGRLDEQFF
TRBV19	.	TRBJ2-1	many	TGTGCCAGTAGTATGGGCAGGGAGGTCAATGAGCAGTTCTTC	CASSMGREVNEQFF
TRBV28	.	TRBJ2-1	many	TGTGCCAGCAGTTTTTCGGGACTGTGGAAGGATGAGCAGTTCTTC	CASSFSGLWKDEQFF
TRBV20-1	TRBD2	TRBJ2-1	many	TGCAGTGCTAGAGATCTGAAGGCGGGAGGGCCTAATGAGCAGTTCTTC	CSARDLKAGGPNEQFF
TRBV3-1	TRBD1	TRBJ1-1	many	TGTGCCAGCAGCCCAACCTTACCAGGGGGCACTGAAGCTTTCTTT	CASSPTLPGGTEAFF
TRBV5-5	TRBD2	TRBJ2-2	.	TGTGACAGCAGCGTGGTCGCACTAGCGGGAGACACCGGGGAGCTGTTTTTT	CDSSVVALAGDTGELFF
TRBV12-3/TRBV12-4	.	TRBJ1-5	many	TGTGCCAGCAGTTTGGGGGGGATGGGGAGCAATCAGCCCCAGCATTTT	CASSLGGMGSNQPQHF
TRBV20-1	.	TRBJ2-3	many	TGCAGTGCTAGAAAAGCAGGGAGGACAGATACGCAGTATTTT	CSARKAGRTDTQYF
TRBV5-5	TRBD1	TRBJ1-3	many	TGTGCCAGCAGCTGGACAGGGTCTGGAAACACCATATATTTT	CASSWTGSGNTIYF
TRBV18	.	TRBJ2-1	many	TGTGCCAGCTCCCGGGGTAATAGCGAGACCGGTGAGCAGTTCTTC	CASSRGNSETGEQFF
TRBV11-2	.	TRBJ2-1	many	TGTGCCAGCAGCTTAGCTCTCTCCGGGGAGTTCTTC	CASSLALSGEFF
TRBV20-1	TRBD2	TRBJ2-6	many	TGCAGTGCTTTGGGGGGGGGGTCTGGGGCCAACGTCCTGACTTTC	CSALGGGSGANVLTF
TRBV27	TRBD2	TRBJ2-7	many	TGTGCCAGCAAGGGGAGGGGTCCGACCTACGAGCAGTACTTC	CASKGRGPTYEQYF
TRBV12-3/TRBV12-4	.	TRBJ2-2	.	TGTGCCAGCAGTTCGCAAGGCGGGCCTGGGATCGGGGAGCTGTTTTTT	CASSSQGGPGIGELFF
TRBV4-1	.	TRBJ2-7	.	TGCGCCAGCAGCCGGTGGGGGGACGAGCAGTACTTC	CASSRWGDEQYF
TRBV6-2/TRBV6-3	TRBD2	TRBJ2-7	many	TGTGCCAGCAACCCTAGCGGGATCCTCGCCTACGAGCAGTACTTC	CASNPSGILAYEQYF
TRBV5-4	TRBD1	TRBJ1-2	many	TGTGCCAGCAGCCGCGGGACAGGGAGGGGCTATGGCTACACCTTC	CASSRGTGRGYGYTF
TRBV20-1	TRBD2	TRBJ2-3	many	TGCAGCTCCGGGACTAGCGGGGGGGCCTCGGATACGCAGTATTTT	CSSGTSGGASDTQYF
TRBV7-6	TRBD1	TRBJ2-2	.	TGTGCCAACAGCCGGGACAGGGTAACCGGGGAGCTGTTTTTT	CANSRDRVTGELFF
TRBV24-1	TRBD1	TRBJ2-2	many	TGTGCCACCAGTGATCCCGGGACAGCGAACACCGGGGAGCTGTTTTTT	CATSDPGTANTGELFF
TRBV3-1	.	TRBJ2-3	many	TGTGCCAGCAGCCAAGATTTAGCGACGGGTGCAGATACGCAGTATTTT	CASSQDLATGADTQYF
TRBV10-3	.	TRBJ2-1	once	TGTGCCATCAGTGTGGACTGTTCCTCCTACAATGAGCAGTTCTTC	CAISVDCSSYNEQFF
TRBV9	.	TRBJ1-2	many	TGTGCCAGCAGTCCGAGGGGAGGAGGCTACACCTTC	CASSPRGGGYTF
TRBV3-1	TRBD2	TRBJ2-5	many	TGTGCCAGCAGCCGTGGGACTAGCGGGATGAGGGAGACCCAGTACTTC	CASSRGTSGMRETQYF